The entry that follows covers one T cell receptor beta chain sequence. What it binds is not known. Both 60 Vbeta primers and 13 Jbeta primers went into the PCR. Produced via immunoSEQ multiplex PCR; TCRdb's table is partial and in-frame only. Here the sample spans 90,000 to 140,000 clones, around 80% being singletons. The record originates from a study of cytomegalovirus exposure and HLA in healthy donors. Trimming removed 1 base from V and 4 bases from J, with 8 bases in between. Germline CDR1 LNHDA, CDR2 SQIVND (reference sequence). The length of the CDR3 is 15 residues. Study conclusions and caveats: Association of some 18,000 TCR beta sequences with HLA alleles was found at 0.05 false discovery rate in a later analysis. Accurate prediction of HLA-A and HLA-B alleles (for most subjects) was reportedly achieved from TCR beta sequences. In an earlier analysis, productive rearrangement rates for most beta V segments clustered near 87% or 30%.

This sequence was found in a male donor in good health and CMV-seronegative. The sample comprised PBMCs. V is TRBV19 and J is TRBJ2-6; D perhaps matches TRBD1 (6 bases). The CDR3 sequence: CASSIGTAGANVLTF. The CDR3 DNA sequence: TGTGCCAGTAGTATAGGGACAGCGGGGGCCAACGTCCTGACTTTC.